This TCR beta chain was identified in a study of regulatory T cells in long-lasting Graves disease. Germline values: CDR1 SGHTA, CDR2 FQGTGA. This CDR3 has 13 amino acids. Trimming shortened V by 3 bases and J by 9 bases, and 12 bases separated the two germline ends. iRepertoire HTBI primers and Arm-PCR of CDR3 regions built TCR beta libraries. Via MiXCR, TCRdb re-called the multiplex PCR reads, giving one row per CDR3 protein. The table shows 560,000 or so distinct CDR3 sequences, with 16% occurring only once. Time point noted: newly diagnosed GD, antithyroid drugs for less than 3 months. The TCR library was made from RNA extracted from PBMCs. An endocrinology unit in Xi'an, China, supplied the patients. The sample was also linked to a second study, of T cells in Graves' hyperthyroidism and ophthalmopathy. Per that study: The HTBI primer set drove a first-round RT-PCR of the TCR CDR3.

This specimen was peripheral blood mononuclear cells (PBMCs), taken at new diagnosis, from a patient treated with antithyroid drugs. The source is a man between 18 and 29 years old with Graves disease. This chain joins TRBV7-3 and TRBJ2-1; D is perhaps TRBD1 (5 bases). Here the CDR3 DNA reads TGTGCCAGCAGCTTTCCAGGGTCTCCTGAGCAGTTCTTC. Amino acids: CASSFPGSPEQFF.